Presented here are 30 T cell receptor beta chains from one specimen sequenced in a study of blood T cell repertoires in COVID-19. Sequencing used immunoSEQ multiplex PCR; TCRdb keeps in-frame clones, though not all of them. The table shows a few hundred thousand clones, with around 91% occurring only once. The sequencing input was PBMCs or T cells enriched from blood (not recorded which). Source of these receptors: a man aged 25-45 years who had recovered from COVID-19.

Only a few counts were recorded for this clone. V usage is TRBV18 and J usage is TRBJ2-4, with 7 bases fitting TRBD1. The CDR3 spans 13 residues. V was pared by 0 bases and J by 7 bases, with 0 bases of the junction left unmatched. CDR1 KGHSH and CDR2 LQKENI come from the germline V gene. The CDR3 here is CASSPPTGNIQYF. CDR3 DNA sequence: TGTGCCAGCTCACCACCGACAGGGAACATTCAGTACTTC.

In its sample, this clone was seen once. V gene TRBV12-3 or TRBV12-4 combines with J gene TRBJ2-5; maybe TRBD2 (5 bases). V lost 1 base and J lost 5, with 8 bases in between. The CDR3 covers 13 residues. CDR3 DNA sequence: TGTGCCAGCAGTTTAGGCGGGTGGGAGACCCAGTACTTC. It translates to CASSLGGWETQYF.

The chain links TRBV11-2 to TRBJ2-3, with 13 bases identical to TRBD2. J gave up 8 bases and V 5 bases, and 7 bases lay outside the gene matches. This CDR3 has 15 amino acids. Germline CDR1 reads SGHAT; CDR2 reads FQNNGV. CDR3 in amino acids: CASSTGLAGVLTQYF. CDR3 bases: TGTGCCAGCAGCACAGGACTAGCGGGAGTACTTACGCAGTATTTT.

The V call is TRBV6-5, the J call TRBJ2-5, with TRBD2 matching over 10 bases. Germline values: CDR1 MNHEY, CDR2 SVGAGI. This CDR3 is built from 15 residues. The junction had 4 bases not matched to a gene; V was cut back by 0 bases and J by 6 bases. DNA for the CDR3: TGTGCCAGCAGTTACTCCCAGCGGGAGGGAAAGACCCAGTACTTC. It codes for CASSYSQREGKTQYF.

The chain combines TRBV24-1 with TRBJ2-1; TRBD2 matches 7 bases. The ends lost 3 bases at V and 8 bases at J; junction bases unmatched: 3. CDR1 is KGHDR, CDR2 SFDVKD, per germline. The CDR3 is 13 amino acids. The CDR3 here is CATSDLRGDEQFF. The CDR3 region has the DNA TGTGCCACCAGTGATCTACGGGGGGATGAGCAGTTCTTC.

This clone was detected once. The chain couples TRBV11-2 to TRBJ1-1; the D is unclear. CDR1 SGHAT and CDR2 FQNNGV come from the germline V gene. This CDR3 is 14 amino acids long. Trimming left V 1 base short and J 1 base short, with 7 bases between. CDR3 protein: CASSLVARNTEAFF. The CDR3 DNA reads as TGTGCCAGCAGCTTAGTGGCCCGGAACACTGAAGCTTTCTTT. Drawing the rest from reference TRBV11-2 and TRBJ1-1, the complete variable domain is EAGVAQSPRYKIIEKRQSVAFWCNPISGHATLYWYQQILGQGPKLLIQFQNNGVVDDSQLPKDRFSAERLKGVDSTLKIQPAKLEDSAVYLCASSLVARNTEAFFGQGTRLTVV.

The chain combines TRBV19 with TRBJ1-1; no firm D call. Germline CDR1 is LNHDA and CDR2 is SQIVND (reference sequence). Deletions cut 6 bases from V and 3 bases from J, with 20 bases between. This CDR3 is built from 16 residues. The CDR3 DNA sequence: TGTGCCAGTAGACACTGGGGTGGAGGGAGCGACACTGAAGCTTTCTTT. Encoded protein: CASRHWGGGSDTEAFF.

V is TRBV7-2 and J is TRBJ2-5; 8 bases line up with TRBD1. The CDR3 consists of 16 residues. V was clipped by 4 bases and J by 1 base; unmatched bases: 8. Germline CDR1 and CDR2: SGHTA and FQGNSA. CDR3 loop: CASSWLRTGSQETQYF. CDR3 bases: TGTGCCAGCAGCTGGCTCCGGACAGGGAGCCAAGAGACCCAGTACTTC. Combining the CDR3 with reference TRBV7-2 and TRBJ2-5 gives the whole variable domain GAGVSQSPSNKVTEKGKDVELRCDPISGHTALYWYRQSLGQGLEFLIYFQGNSAPDKSGLPSDRFSAERTGGSVSTLTIQRTQQEDSAVYLCASSWLRTGSQETQYFGPGTRLLVL.

The table lists this clone with a count of one. The CDR3 DNA reads TGTGCCAGCAGGGGAGCCGGGACAGGGTACTACGAGCAGTACTTC. Amino acid sequence: CASRGAGTGYYEQYF. The genes are TRBV6-5 and TRBJ2-7; 9 nucleotides align to TRBD1. The trim removed 6 bases at V and 3 bases at J, leaving 9 bases unmatched. The CDR3 sequence is 15 residues long. Germline CDR1 reads MNHEY; CDR2 reads SVGAGI.

This sequence joins TRBV28 and TRBJ2-3; possibly TRBD1 for D (6 bases). Germline V gene data show CDR1 as MDHEN and CDR2 as SYDVKM. The CDR3 runs to 14 residues. V was pared by 5 bases and J by 13 bases, with 22 bases between. The CDR3 bases are TGTGCCAGCAGTCAGACCGTGGGGGCCGGTGGGAAGTATTTT. The encoded protein is CASSQTVGAGGKYF.

The chain carries TRBV28 and TRBJ2-7; 7 nucleotides align to TRBD2. Germline assignment: CDR1 MDHEN and CDR2 SYDVKM. V lost 5 bases, J lost 0 bases, and 7 bases stayed unmatched. The CDR3 contains 15 residues. CDR3 sequence: CASSPLSGASYEQYF. In DNA form, the CDR3 reads TGTGCCAGCAGTCCCCTCAGCGGGGCCTCCTACGAGCAGTACTTC.

The genes are TRBV2 and TRBJ2-7, with 9 bases identical to TRBD1. V gave up 3 bases and J gave up 2 bases; unmatched junction bases: 5. CDR1 and CDR2 (germline): SNHLY, FYNNEI. The CDR3 runs 15 residues. DNA for the CDR3: TGTGCCAGCAGTGATGCGAGGACAGGGGCCTACGAGCAGTACTTC. Translated: CASSDARTGAYEQYF.

Note on this clone: At the DNA level, this CDR3 is encoded by other sequences in the same sample as well. The V gene is TRBV3-1 (or the pseudogene TRBV3-2), the J gene TRBJ2-1; 11 bases agree with TRBD2. The CDR3 covers 15 residues. In germline, CDR1 is LGHDT, CDR2 YNNKEL (reference sequence). V gave up 3 bases and J gave up 4 bases; unmatched junction bases: 2. The CDR3 loop reads CASSQGLAVYNEQFF. The DNA for the CDR3 is TGTGCCAGCAGCCAGGGACTAGCGGTTTACAATGAGCAGTTCTTC.

The chain combines TRBV5-6 with TRBJ1-5, with 8 bases lining up with TRBD1. Germline V lookup: CDR1 SGHDT, CDR2 YYEEEE. The CDR3 sequence is 15 residues long. Trimming removed 1 base from V and 6 bases from J; junction bases left unmatched: 6. The CDR3 spells CASSLLQGGSQPQHF. The CDR3 DNA sequence: TGTGCCAGCAGCTTGTTACAGGGGGGGAGTCAGCCCCAGCATTTT.

Here the CDR3 reads CASSIGQIGELFF. DNA for the CDR3: TGTGCCAGTAGTATCGGACAGATCGGGGAGCTGTTTTTT. The V gene is TRBV19, the J gene TRBJ2-2; tentative D call: TRBD1 (6 bases). Between the trimmed V and J ends, which lost 3 bases and 7 bases, there was a span of 9 bases. The CDR3 is 13 amino acids. Looked up from germline, CDR1 is LNHDA and CDR2 is SQIVND (reference sequence).

This sequence joins TRBV4-2 and TRBJ2-7; D not certain. V lost 0 bases to trimming and J lost 6 bases, with 15 bases between them. The germline gives CDR1 LGHNA, CDR2 YNFKEQ. The CDR3 has 15 amino acids. CDR3 residues: CASSQDFVYGTEQYF. DNA of the CDR3: TGTGCCAGCAGCCAAGACTTCGTTTACGGTACCGAGCAGTACTTC.

The rearrangement joins TRBV7-9 to TRBJ2-1, with 7 bases identical to TRBD1. Germline CDR1 and CDR2: SEHNR and FQNEAQ (reference sequence). V lost 5 bases, J lost 0 bases, and 13 bases stayed unmatched. This CDR3 contains 18 residues. The CDR3 here is CASSRTGPILSSYNEQFF. CDR3 DNA: TGTGCCAGCAGCCGGACAGGTCCCATTTTGAGCTCCTACAATGAGCAGTTCTTC. Complete variable domain (other parts from reference TRBV7-9 and TRBJ2-1): DTGVSQNPRHKITKRGQNVTFRCDPISEHNRLYWYRQTLGQGPEFLTYFQNEAQLEKSRLLSDRFSAERPKGSFSTLEIQRTEQGDSAMYLCASSRTGPILSSYNEQFFGPGTRLTVL.

The chain recombines TRBV2 with TRBJ2-7, with 8 nucleotides matching TRBD1. Germline CDR1 reads SNHLY; CDR2 reads FYNNEI. This CDR3 is built from 14 residues. V lost 2 bases to trimming and J lost 7 bases; unmatched junction nucleotides: 7. The CDR3 loop is CASSEQQGVGEQYF. CDR3 bases: TGTGCCAGCAGTGAACAACAGGGGGTTGGGGAGCAGTACTTC.

The chain employs TRBV7-8 and TRBJ1-3; no clear D gene. V dropped 1 base and J dropped 4 bases, with 14 bases sitting between them. Looked up from germline, CDR1 is SGHVS and CDR2 is FQNEAQ. There are 16 residues in the CDR3. This chain's CDR3 is CASSLDVGGRGNTIYF. Here the CDR3 DNA reads TGTGCCAGCAGCTTAGATGTCGGCGGTAGGGGAAACACCATATATTTT.

This chain connects TRBV20-1 to TRBJ2-5, with D unresolved. Germline values: CDR1 DFQATT, CDR2 SNEGSKA (reference sequence). The V and J ends lost 3 bases and 3 bases respectively, with 8 bases between them. This CDR3 is built from 12 residues. The CDR3 reads CSASWRKETQYF. In nucleotides, the CDR3 is TGCAGTGCTAGTTGGAGAAAAGAGACCCAGTACTTC.

The CDR3 region is CAISLAGGPTYEQYF. As DNA, the CDR3 is TGTGCCATCAGCCTAGCGGGAGGCCCTACCTACGAGCAGTACTTC. The V call is TRBV10-3, the J call TRBJ2-7; 11 bases align to TRBD2. The CDR3 totals 15 residues. From germline, CDR1 is ENHRY and CDR2 SYGVKD. The ends lost 6 bases at V and 2 bases at J; junction bases unmatched: 6.

This chain connects TRBV11-2 to TRBJ2-5; D possibly corresponds to TRBD2 (5 bases). Between the trimmed V and J ends, which lost 2 bases and 4 bases, there was a span of 5 bases. This CDR3 has 12 amino acids. Germline V gene data show CDR1 as SGHAT and CDR2 as FQNNGV. The chain's CDR3 is CASSLRGETQYF. The CDR3 DNA sequence: TGTGCCAGCAGCTTACGGGGAGAGACCCAGTACTTC.

The chain uses TRBV6-4 and TRBJ1-2; D possibly corresponds to TRBD1 (5 bases). Germline-derived CDR1 and CDR2 are MRHNA and SNTAGT. V dropped 3 bases and J dropped 8 bases, with 28 bases sitting between them. There are 18 residues in the CDR3. Written as DNA, the CDR3 is TGTGCCAGCAGTGAGGAGGGGTCGGGAGTCAGGGCGCCACTCGGCTACACCTTC. It specifies CASSEEGSGVRAPLGYTF.

The V and J genes are TRBV5-1 and TRBJ2-5; weak D call: TRBD1 (5 bases). V gave up 3 bases and J gave up 5 bases, with 26 bases separating them. Germline loops: CDR1 SGHRS, CDR2 YFSETQ. This CDR3 is 18 amino acids long. This chain's CDR3 is CASSSPEGAGNLGETQYF. CDR3 sequence (DNA): TGCGCCAGCAGCTCGCCCGAAGGGGCAGGGAATCTTGGGGAGACCCAGTACTTC.

This rearrangement joins TRBV24-1 to TRBJ2-7, with TRBD1 matching over 7 bases. Losses at the gene ends were 5 bases for V and 6 bases for J; bases not matched to a gene: 6. This CDR3 is built from 13 residues. The germline V gene encodes CDR1 KGHDR and CDR2 SFDVKD. Here the CDR3 reads CATSAYRGREQYF. The CDR3 bases are TGTGCCACCAGTGCGTACAGGGGCCGCGAGCAGTACTTC.

This clone was detected only once. DNA for the CDR3: TGTGCCAGCAGTTACCAAGCGGGCACAGATACGCAGTATTTT. It translates to CASSYQAGTDTQYF. The V and J genes are TRBV6-2 or TRBV6-3 and TRBJ2-3; a possible D gene is TRBD2 (5 bases). The ends were cut back, 2 bases at V and 1 base at J, with 7 bases in the middle. CDR3 size: 14 residues. Germline CDR1 and CDR2: MNHEY and SVGEGT.

The CDR3 DNA follows: TGTGCCAGCAGCCCCGCCTTGTTCGGGGAAGAGACCCAGTACTTC. It codes for CASSPALFGEETQYF. This rearrangement joins TRBV28 to TRBJ2-5; D perhaps matches TRBD2 (5 bases). Germline assignment: CDR1 MDHEN and CDR2 SYDVKM. The length of the CDR3 is 15 residues. V lost 6 bases and J lost 3, with 17 bases in between. Filled out from reference TRBV28 and TRBJ2-5, the complete variable domain reads DVKVTQSSRYLVKRTGEKVFLECVQDMDHENMFWYRQDPGLGLRLIYFSYDVKMKEKGDIPEGYSVSREKKERFSLILESASTNQTSMYLCASSPALFGEETQYFGPGTRLLVL.

The genes are TRBV15 and TRBJ1-5; D remains unclear. Germline V lookup: CDR1 LNHNV, CDR2 YYDKDF (reference sequence). CDR3 length: 13 amino acids. Trimming removed 0 bases from V and 6 bases from J, with 6 bases in between. CDR3 protein: CATSRDTGQPQHF. CDR3 nucleotide sequence: TGTGCCACCAGCAGAGATACGGGTCAGCCCCAGCATTTT.

The rearrangement joins TRBV28 to TRBJ2-3, with 7 bases aligning to TRBD2. The CDR3 extends over 14 amino acids. In germline, CDR1 is MDHEN, CDR2 SYDVKM. V was pared by 6 bases and J by 4 bases, with 7 bases of the junction left unmatched. The CDR3, as DNA: TGTGCCAGCAGAGGCGGGAGCGAAGCAGATACGCAGTATTTT. This sequence encodes CASRGGSEADTQYF.

This rearrangement joins TRBV9 to TRBJ1-1; D unclear. CDR3 length equals 13 residues. Germline assignment: CDR1 SGDLS and CDR2 YYNGEE. With 4 bases removed from V and 5 bases from J, the gap between germline ends came to 12 bases. The CDR3: CASSPGDFTEAFF. In DNA, the CDR3 is TGTGCCAGCAGCCCCGGGGATTTTACTGAAGCTTTCTTT.